What follows describes a single TCR beta chain. cDNA serving as the sequencing template came from extracted, reverse transcribed RNA. Here immunoSEQ multiplex PCR was the method, and the copy in TCRdb shows in-frame clones only, minus some. In the table there are 110,000 or so clones, approximately 59% of which are singletons. These data are taken from a study of CD8+ T cells in alopecia areata. This CDR3 contains 18 residues. V shed 2 bases and J 5 bases; nucleotides not matched to a gene: 13. Germline values: CDR1 SEHNR, CDR2 FQNEAQ (reference sequence). The authors sorted CD4+ and CD8+ T cells from PBMCs.

J is TRBJ2-5 and V is TRBV7-9; 11 positions match TRBD1. Sequenced: CD8+ T cells sorted from blood. The TCR sequence derives from a human donor in good health. The CDR3 DNA sequence: TGTGCCAGCAGCTTATTCGGACAGGGGGCTCCTCTGGGGGAGACCCAGTACTTC. This translates into CASSLFGQGAPLGETQYF.